The 12 T cell receptor beta chains reported below all come from one sample, sequenced in a study of tumor-infiltrating lymphocytes in primary liver carcinoma. The input was approximately 0.45 ug total RNA; TCR beta cDNA was made from it with a constant-region primer. TCR beta libraries came from three nested multiplex PCR rounds using slightly modified ARM-PCR. Amplification in the first two PCR rounds was performed using TRBV1-TRBV30 forward primers and a C-beta reverse primer for approximately 10 cycles each. TCRdb reanalysed the multiplex PCR reads using MiXCR and keeps one entry per CDR3 protein. Of about 54,000 distinct CDR3 sequences listed, around 79% were seen once; the top ten hold 25%. Unsorted bulk tissue of about 20-32 mg yielded co-extracted RNA and DNA. The sequenced sample consisted of liver tumor tissue from sampling region 2. The subset here: tumor region T2, inferior pole. The source is a man aged 35-49 years with primary liver carcinoma and hepatitis B virus infection.

As regards this clonotype: This may stem from a read error, because a much larger clone lies one nucleotide away. The chain couples TRBV7-9 to TRBJ1-4, with 9 nucleotides matching TRBD1. The CDR3 runs to 14 residues. Trimming at V came to 1 base and at J to 6 bases, leaving 0 bases not matched to a gene. Per the germline V gene, CDR1 is SEHNR and CDR2 is FQNEAQ (reference sequence). The CDR3 DNA is TGTGCCAGCAGCTTAGGGACAGGGGATGAAAAACTGTTTTTT. Translated: CASSLGTGDEKLFF. Drawing the rest from reference TRBV7-9 and TRBJ1-4, the complete variable domain is DTGVSQNPRHKITKRGQNVTFRCDPISEHNRLYWYRQTLGQGPEFLTYFQNEAQLEKSRLLSDRFSAERPKGSFSTLEIQRTEQGDSAMYLCASSLGTGDEKLFFGSGTQLSVL.

This chain links TRBV6-1 with TRBJ2-7, with a possible D match to TRBD1 (7 bases). The germline V gene encodes CDR1 MNHNS and CDR2 SASEGT. There are 11 residues in the CDR3. V was trimmed by 6 bases and J by 7 bases, leaving 10 bases between them. The CDR3 DNA reads as TGTGCCAGCAGGCGGGACAGTGAGCAGTACTTC. The encoded protein is CASRRDSEQYF.

Concerning this clonotype itself: A much bigger clone sits one base away, suggesting this may be a read error. The chain joins TRBV7-9 to TRBJ2-3, with D possibly being TRBD2 (5 bases). CDR3 length: 16 residues. The germline V gene encodes CDR1 SEHNR and CDR2 FQNEAQ (reference sequence). This chain's CDR3 is CACSWIGLASTDTQYF. CDR3 bases: TGTGCCTGCAGCTGGATTGGCCTAGCTAGCACAGATACGCAGTATTTT.

This clonotype showed up just a few times. This sequence joins TRBV15 and TRBJ2-3; the D is unclear. The ends were cut back, 0 bases at V and 8 bases at J, with 15 bases in the middle. CDR3 length equals 15 residues. Germline CDR1 is LNHNV and CDR2 is YYDKDF (reference sequence). The CDR3 reads CATSRDSSPGTTQYF. The CDR3 DNA reads TGTGCCACCAGCAGAGATAGCTCCCCAGGAACTACGCAGTATTTT.

V and J are TRBV2 and TRBJ2-7, with 9 nucleotides matching TRBD1. With V trimmed by 6 bases and J by 5 bases, 8 bases remained unmatched. Germline loops: CDR1 SNHLY, CDR2 FYNNEI. The CDR3 totals 14 residues. CDR3 sequence reads: CASSQNTGGDEQYF. CDR3 DNA: TGTGCCAGCAGCCAGAATACAGGGGGCGACGAGCAGTACTTC.

This clonotype showed up many times. This chain links TRBV28 with TRBJ1-2; the D gene is possibly TRBD1 (6 bases). V was shortened by 6 bases and J by 6 bases, with 20 bases between the two germline ends. This CDR3 region has 15 residues. Looked up from germline, CDR1 is MDHEN and CDR2 is SYDVKM. CDR3 loop: CASSPPRDIVHGYTF. For the CDR3, the DNA is TGTGCCAGCAGCCCTCCCAGGGACATCGTCCATGGCTACACCTTC.

About this clonotype: It may be a read error: a sequence one base away is much more abundant. For the CDR3, the DNA is TGTGCCAGTAGTATTGGGGCTAGCGGGAGTAACGAGCAGTACTTC. This codes for CASSIGASGSNEQYF. The chain recombines TRBV19 with TRBJ2-7; 10 positions agree with TRBD2. The J segment lost 5 bases and the V segment lost 3 bases, leaving 7 bases of the junction unmatched. Germline lookup yields CDR1 LNHDA and CDR2 SQIVND (reference sequence). CDR3 length equals 15 residues.

At least ten counts were recorded for this clonotype. This chain links TRBV5-1 with TRBJ1-4; D is possibly TRBD1 (5 bases). Germline V lookup: CDR1 SGHRS, CDR2 YFSETQ. This CDR3 has 14 amino acids. Trimming pared 0 bases from V and 8 bases from J, leaving 11 bases between. The CDR3 sequence: CASSLGQGREKLFF. The CDR3 coding sequence is TGCGCCAGCAGCTTGGGGCAGGGTAGAGAAAAACTGTTTTTT.

Notes on this clonotype: One junction end does not reproduce the germline sequence, and a read error may be involved. V usage is TRBV12-3 or TRBV12-4 and J usage is TRBJ2-7; D not resolved. This CDR3 contains 12 residues. CDR3 DNA: TGCGCCAGCAGTCGGATGGGTAGGGAGCAGTACTTC. Amino acids: CASSRMGREQYF.

At least ten counts were recorded for this clonotype. The chain has TRBV28 and TRBJ2-5; 7 positions agree with TRBD2. V lost 5 bases, J lost 2 bases, and 8 bases stayed unmatched. CDR1 and CDR2 from the germline V gene are MDHEN and SYDVKM. The CDR3 spans 15 residues. This chain's CDR3 is CASSAGGLGQETQYF. DNA of the CDR3: TGTGCCAGCAGTGCCGGAGGACTAGGGCAAGAGACCCAGTACTTC.

The V gene is TRBV7-3, the J gene TRBJ2-3, with a possible D match to TRBD2 (6 bases). Germline V CDR1 and CDR2: SGHTA, FQGTGA. The CDR3 has 16 amino acids. The germline V and J ends were trimmed by 0 bases and 5 bases, with 15 bases remaining between them. The CDR3 sequence: CASSLTFSSDIDTQYF. The CDR3, as DNA: TGTGCCAGCAGCTTAACGTTTTCTAGCGACATAGATACGCAGTATTTT.

Comment on this clonotype: At one end the junction does not follow the germline gene, possibly because of a read error. The chain couples TRBV11-2 to TRBJ1-4; D possibly corresponds to TRBD1 (5 bases). The CDR3 runs to 14 residues. Germline CDR1 reads SGHAT; CDR2 reads FQNNGV. DNA of the CDR3: TGTGCCAGCAGCTTAGTGGTTGGGGACGAAAGACTGGTTTTT. Translation: CASSLVVGDERLVF.